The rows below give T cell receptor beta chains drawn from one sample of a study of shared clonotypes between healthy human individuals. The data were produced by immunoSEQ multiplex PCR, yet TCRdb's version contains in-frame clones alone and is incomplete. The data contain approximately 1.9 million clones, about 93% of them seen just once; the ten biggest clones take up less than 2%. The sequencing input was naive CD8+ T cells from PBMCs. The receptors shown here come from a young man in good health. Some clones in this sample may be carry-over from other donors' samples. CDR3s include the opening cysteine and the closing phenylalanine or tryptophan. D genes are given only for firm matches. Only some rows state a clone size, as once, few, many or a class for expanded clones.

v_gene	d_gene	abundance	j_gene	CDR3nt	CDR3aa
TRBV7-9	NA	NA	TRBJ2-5	TGTGCCAGCAGCCCAAGTGTAGCTAGCGATAAAGAGACCCAGTACTTC	CASSPSVASDKETQYF
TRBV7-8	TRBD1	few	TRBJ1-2	TGTGCCAGCAGCTTAGCGAAGGGTGGGACAGGCGAATATGGCTACACCTTC	CASSLAKGGTGEYGYTF
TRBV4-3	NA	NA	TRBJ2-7	TGCGCCAGCAGCCAAGATCACAGGGCCCACTACGAGCAGTACTTC	CASSQDHRAHYEQYF
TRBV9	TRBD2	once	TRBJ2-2	TGTGCCAGCAGTGAAGTGAGCGGGATCTCTAACACCGGGGAGCTGTTTTTT	CASSEVSGISNTGELFF
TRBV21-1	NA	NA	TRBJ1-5	TGTGCCAGCAGCAAAGGCTCCTTTTCGGGGAGTCAACAGCCCCAGCATTTT	CASSKGSFSGSQQPQHF
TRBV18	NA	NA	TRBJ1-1	TGTGCCAGCTCACCTATGACAGGGAACACTGAAGCTTTCTTT	CASSPMTGNTEAFF
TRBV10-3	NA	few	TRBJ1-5	TGTGCCATCAAGGGTACCGACGGCAATCAGCCCCAGCATTTT	CAIKGTDGNQPQHF
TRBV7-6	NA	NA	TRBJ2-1	TGTGCCAGCAGCTTAGCGGGCTTGGTCTCCTACAATGAGCAGTTCTTC	CASSLAGLVSYNEQFF
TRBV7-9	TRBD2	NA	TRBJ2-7	TGTGCCAGCAGCCTTACTAGCGGGAGAAACTACGAGCAGTACTTC	CASSLTSGRNYEQYF
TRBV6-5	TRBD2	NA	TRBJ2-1	TGTGCCAGCAGTTATACCGGGACTAGCGGATACAATGAGCAGTTCTTC	CASSYTGTSGYNEQFF
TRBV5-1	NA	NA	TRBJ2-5	TGCGCCAGCAGCTTGTATGGGGTTTCAGAGACCCAGTACTTC	CASSLYGVSETQYF
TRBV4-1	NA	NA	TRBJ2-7	TGCGCCAGCAGCCAAAGAGTAGGGACGTCCTACGAGCAGTACTTC	CASSQRVGTSYEQYF
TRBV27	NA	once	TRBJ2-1	TGTGCCAGCAGTTTAGGACGTAACAATGAGCAGTTCTTC	CASSLGRNNEQFF
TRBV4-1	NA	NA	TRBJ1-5	TGCGCCAGCAGCCAAGATCAGAACAGGCGAATTGATCAGCCCCAGCATTTT	CASSQDQNRRIDQPQHF
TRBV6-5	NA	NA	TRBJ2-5	TGTGCCAGCACCGAGGATCCGTACCAAGAGACCCAGTACTTC	CASTEDPYQETQYF
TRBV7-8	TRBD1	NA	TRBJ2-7	TGTGCCAGCAGCTTACCCTATGGACAGGGATCCTACGAGCAGTACTTC	CASSLPYGQGSYEQYF
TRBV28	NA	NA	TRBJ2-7	TGTGCCAGCAGTTTAGGGCCACAGACCCCGTCTCCCTACGAGCAGTACTTC	CASSLGPQTPSPYEQYF
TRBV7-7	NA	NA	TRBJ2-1	TGTGCCAGCAGCTCTTTCCAGGGTGATGAGCAGTTCTTC	CASSSFQGDEQFF
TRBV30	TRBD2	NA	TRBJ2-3	TGTGCCTGGAGTGTAAGGCTTCTAGCGGGAGTGGCAGATACGCAGTATTTT	CAWSVRLLAGVADTQYF
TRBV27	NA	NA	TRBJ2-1	TGTGCCAGCAGGCCCGGGGCCTCCTACAATGAGCAGTTCTTC	CASRPGASYNEQFF
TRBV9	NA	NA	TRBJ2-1	TGTGCCAGCAGCGTAGCCGGGCCCTCCTACAATGAGCAGTTCTTC	CASSVAGPSYNEQFF
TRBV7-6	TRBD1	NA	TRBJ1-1	TGTGCCAGCAGCTACGGACAGGGGCCCACTGAAGCTTTCTTT	CASSYGQGPTEAFF
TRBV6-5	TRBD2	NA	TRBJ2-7	TGTGCCAGTGGGCTAGCGGGATACTACGAGCAGTACTTC	CASGLAGYYEQYF
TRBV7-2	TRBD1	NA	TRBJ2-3	TGTGCCAGCAGGGACAGGGCCGGGGATACGCAGTATTTT	CASRDRAGDTQYF
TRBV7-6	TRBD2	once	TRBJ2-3	TGTGCCAGCAGCTTAGCCGGTCCCGGGGGGACAGATACGCAGTATTTT	CASSLAGPGGTDTQYF
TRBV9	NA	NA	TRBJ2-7	TGTGCCAGCAGCGTAGCGGGACATTTCTACGAGCAGTACTTC	CASSVAGHFYEQYF
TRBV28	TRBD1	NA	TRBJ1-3	TGTGCCAGCAGTTTATCGACAGGGGGCGGGCACACCATATATTTT	CASSLSTGGGHTIYF
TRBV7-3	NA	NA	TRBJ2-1	TGTGCCAGCAGCTTATTCGGAGAGGGCTACAATGAGCAGTTCTTC	CASSLFGEGYNEQFF
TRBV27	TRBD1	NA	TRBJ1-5	TGTGCCAGCAGTGTAACAGGGGGACGCCAGCCCCAGCATTTT	CASSVTGGRQPQHF
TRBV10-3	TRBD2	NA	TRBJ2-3	TGTGCCACACCGGGACTAGCGGGAGAAGGCACAGATACGCAGTATTTT	CATPGLAGEGTDTQYF
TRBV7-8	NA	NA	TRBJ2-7	TGTGCCAGCAGCCCCGTTCTGAGCCCGGGCGAGCAGTACTTC	CASSPVLSPGEQYF
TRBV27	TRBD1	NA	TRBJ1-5	TGTGCCAGCAGGGCCGGGACAGGGGTAAATCAGCCCCAGCATTTT	CASRAGTGVNQPQHF
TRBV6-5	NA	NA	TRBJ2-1	TGTGCCAGCAGACTCAAAAATGGGCCGTACAATGAGCAGTTCTTC	CASRLKNGPYNEQFF
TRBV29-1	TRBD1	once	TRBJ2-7	TGCAGCGTCCTGGAGGGACAGGGGTCCTACGAGCAGTACTTC	CSVLEGQGSYEQYF
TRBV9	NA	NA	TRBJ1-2	TGTGCCAGCACCGGGAGGGACTACTATGGCTACACCTTC	CASTGRDYYGYTF
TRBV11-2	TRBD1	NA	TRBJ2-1	TGTGCCAGCAGCTTAGCCCCTCTGACAGGGGCGGGTTACAATGAGCAGTTCTTC	CASSLAPLTGAGYNEQFF
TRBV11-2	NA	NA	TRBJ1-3	TGTGCCAGCAGCATGGGACGGGGGGATAACACCATATATTTT	CASSMGRGDNTIYF
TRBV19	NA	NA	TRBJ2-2	TGTGCCAGTAGCAGCGGGGAGCTGTTTTTT	CASSSGELFF
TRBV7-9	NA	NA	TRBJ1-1	TGTGCCAGCAGCCATACAGGGAATGAAGCTTTCTTT	CASSHTGNEAFF
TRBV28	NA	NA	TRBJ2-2	TGTGCCAGCACGAGGGATCCCGATCTTGGGGAGCTGTTTTTT	CASTRDPDLGELFF
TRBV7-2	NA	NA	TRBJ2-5	TGTGCCAGCAGCGAAATTTTAGCGGAATCCTCATGGACCCAGTACTTC	CASSEILAESSWTQYF
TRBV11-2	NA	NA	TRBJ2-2	TGTGCCAGCAGGAATGGGCGGGAGCTGTTTTTT	CASRNGRELFF
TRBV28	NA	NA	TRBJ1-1	TGTGCCAGCAGTTTTTTAGTCGCGGGCACTGAAGCTTTCTTT	CASSFLVAGTEAFF
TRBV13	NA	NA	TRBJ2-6	TGTGCCAGCAGCCACGGGACGGCTGGGGCCAACGTCCTGACTTTC	CASSHGTAGANVLTF
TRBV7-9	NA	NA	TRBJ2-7	TGTGCCAGCAGCTTTGCCAAGACCTACGAGCAGTACTTC	CASSFAKTYEQYF
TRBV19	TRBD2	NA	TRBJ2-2	TGTGCCAGTAGCTCAGCTAGCGGGAGAGATACCGGGGAGCTGTTTTTT	CASSSASGRDTGELFF
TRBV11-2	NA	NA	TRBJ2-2	TGTGCCAGCAGCCCCGGACTGGTCGGGGAGCTGTTTTTT	CASSPGLVGELFF
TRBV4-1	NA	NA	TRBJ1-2	TGCGCCAGCAGCCAGAAAGTTCTTAGGGAAGTTAGCTATGGCTACACCTTC	CASSQKVLREVSYGYTF
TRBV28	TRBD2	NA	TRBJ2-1	TGTGCCAGCAGTTTCCTTCGTGGAGCGGGATTAAACGATGAGCAGTTCTTC	CASSFLRGAGLNDEQFF
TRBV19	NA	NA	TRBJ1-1	TGTGCCAGTAGTCCCCCCGCACCGAACACTGAAGCTTTCTTT	CASSPPAPNTEAFF
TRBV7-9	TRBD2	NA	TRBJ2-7	TGTGCCAGCAGCTTTGAGACTAGCGCTACCTACGAGCAGTACTTC	CASSFETSATYEQYF
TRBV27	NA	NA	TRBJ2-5	TGTGCCAGCAGTTTAGTAGGAGCGGACTTTCAAGAGACCCAGTACTTC	CASSLVGADFQETQYF
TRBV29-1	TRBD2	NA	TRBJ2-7	TGCAGCGTTCTAACTAGCGGGATCTACGAGCAGTACTTC	CSVLTSGIYEQYF
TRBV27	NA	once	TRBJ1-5	TGTGCCAGCAAAGGTGGGCCCAATCAGCCCCAGCATTTT	CASKGGPNQPQHF
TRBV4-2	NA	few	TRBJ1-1	TGTGCCAGCAGCCCCCGGACGGTGGACACTGAAGCTTTCTTT	CASSPRTVDTEAFF